This T cell receptor beta chain derives from a study of Graves' ophthalmopathy and Graves' hyperthyroidism. Trimming removed 2 bases from V and 6 bases from J, with 16 bases in between. In germline, CDR1 is SGHTA, CDR2 FQGNSA. The CDR3 loop spans 15 amino acids. Only newly diagnosed hyperthyroidism patients aged 18 to 65, with under 2 months' duration, were enrolled. The authors amplified TCR beta CDR3 regions from RNA transcripts. HTBI primers served in a first-round RT-PCR, which a second-round multiplex PCR followed. TCRdb re-called the multiplex PCR reads with MiXCR, one entry per CDR3 protein. The sample carries hundreds of thousands of distinct CDR3 sequences, roughly 15% recorded once. This clonotype has at least ten counts.

The sample comprised peripheral blood. The rearrangement links TRBV7-2 to TRBJ1-2, with unresolved D. The TCR originated in a woman between 18 and 30 years old with stable Graves' hyperthyroidism. The CDR3 DNA reads as TGTGCCAGCAGCTTACGGGTAGAAAGACTGCATGGCTACACCTTC. Translating gives CASSLRVERLHGYTF.